These 3 T cell receptor beta chains were all obtained from the same sample, sequenced in a study of blood T cell repertoires in COVID-19. Repertoires were generated with immunoSEQ multiplex PCR, while TCRdb's copy carries only in-frame clones and drops some. The table shows roughly 290,000 clones, with 90% occurring only once. Sequences were obtained from peripheral blood. The receptor set was obtained from a woman aged 30 to 39 with COVID-19, enrolled during active disease.

The chain combines TRBV5-6 with TRBJ1-2; no firm D call. The V end was cut by 4 bases, the J end by 5 bases, with 12 bases between. Per the germline V gene, CDR1 is SGHDT and CDR2 is YYEEEE. The CDR3 has 13 amino acids. This CDR3 reads CASSEPAIYGYTF. As DNA, the CDR3 is TGTGCCAGCAGCGAGCCTGCTATATATGGCTACACCTTC.

This rearrangement joins TRBV2 to TRBJ2-3; 12 positions match TRBD2. The CDR3 length is 15 residues. Germline CDR1 is SNHLY and CDR2 is FYNNEI. V was pared by 8 bases and J by 4 bases, with 7 bases of the junction left unmatched. This CDR3 is CASRTSGMWADTQYF. CDR3 DNA sequence: TGTGCCAGCCGGACTAGCGGGATGTGGGCAGATACGCAGTATTTT.

The chain carries TRBV4-2 and TRBJ2-7, with D tentatively TRBD2 (6 bases). The CDR3 sequence is 14 residues long. The ends were cut back, 6 bases at V and 6 bases at J, with 18 bases in the middle. Germline CDR1 reads LGHNA; CDR2 reads YNFKEQ. This chain's CDR3 is CASSSGGALAEQYF. CDR3 nucleotides: TGTGCCAGCAGTTCCGGAGGGGCTTTGGCCGAGCAGTACTTC.